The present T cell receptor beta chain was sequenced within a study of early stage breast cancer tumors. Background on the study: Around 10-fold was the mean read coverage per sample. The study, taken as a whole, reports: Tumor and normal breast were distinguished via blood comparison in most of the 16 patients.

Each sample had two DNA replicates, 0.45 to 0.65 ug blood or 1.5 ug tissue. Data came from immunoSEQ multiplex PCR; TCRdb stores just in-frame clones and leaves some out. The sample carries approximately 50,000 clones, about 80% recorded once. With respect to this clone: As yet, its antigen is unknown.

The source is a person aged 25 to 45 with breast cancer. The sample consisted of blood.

The CDR3 DNA reads as TGTGCCAGCAGCTTAAGTCAGGTAGGCGGTGAAGCTTTCTTT. Translating gives CASSLSQVGGEAFF. The chain couples TRBV7-9 to TRBJ1-1; D is undetermined. The V end was cut by 2 bases, the J end by 7 bases, with 14 bases between. This CDR3 region has 14 residues. Germline V gene lookup returns CDR1 SEHNR and CDR2 FQNEAQ (reference sequence).